Presented here are 26 T cell receptor beta chains from one specimen sequenced in a study of cytomegalovirus exposure and HLA in healthy donors (dated by TCRdb to 2015 to 2018). Library prep was done by the immunoSEQ multiplex PCR assay. A mixture of 60 forward primers for TCR Vbeta segments and 13 reverse primers for TCR Jbeta segments was used in the multiplex PCR. TCRdb's version of the immuneACCESS table is confined to in-frame rearrangements and falls short of the full clone set. An unresolved V gene accounts for under half of the shortfall where checked; the remainder is of unknown origin. A total of some 80,000 clones appear in this sample, 78% of them only once. In total, the top ten clones hold less than 2% of the sample. The sequenced sample consisted of PBMCs. The receptors derive from a man aged 35 to 55 in good health and CMV-seronegative.

This clone was observed a single time. This sequence joins TRBV28 and TRBJ2-2; 10 bases line up with TRBD2. Germline CDR1 is MDHEN and CDR2 is SYDVKM. CDR3 size: 15 residues. V shed 3 bases, J shed 8 bases, and the junction held 6 bases outside the gene matches. The CDR3 is CASSFLGLAVGELFF. The CDR3 coding sequence is TGTGCCAGCAGTTTTCTCGGACTAGCGGTAGGGGAGCTGTTTTTT.

The rearrangement uses TRBV5-1 and TRBJ1-2; D remains unclear. V gave up 7 bases and J gave up 1 base, with 11 bases separating them. This CDR3 has 13 amino acids. Germline V gives CDR1 SGHRS, CDR2 YFSETQ. The CDR3 is CASRPGLNYGYTF. The DNA of the CDR3 is TGCGCCAGCCGCCCTGGCCTTAACTATGGCTACACCTTC.

V gene TRBV2 combines with J gene TRBJ2-7; D is unclear. From germline, CDR1 is SNHLY and CDR2 FYNNEI. The CDR3 sequence is 13 residues long. V was cut by 6 bases and J by 0 bases, with 9 bases left in between. CDR3 amino acids: CASSPLNSYEQYF. CDR3 bases: TGTGCCAGCAGCCCCCTTAACTCCTACGAGCAGTACTTC.

The chain recombines TRBV18 with TRBJ1-5; no definite D call. The CDR3 spans 16 residues. Germline values: CDR1 KGHSH, CDR2 LQKENI. V was pared by 3 bases and J by 0 bases, with 12 bases between. For the CDR3, the DNA is TGTGCCAGCTCACCCAGGACTACCTATAGCAATCAGCCCCAGCATTTT. Residues: CASSPRTTYSNQPQHF.

This sequence joins TRBV4-1 and TRBJ2-1; D uncertain. The germline gives CDR1 MGHRA, CDR2 YSYEKL. The CDR3 extends over 15 amino acids. Trimming removed 1 base from V and 3 bases from J, with 10 bases in between. The CDR3 region is CASSQGPADYNEQFF. CDR3 bases: TGCGCCAGCAGCCAAGGCCCCGCGGACTACAATGAGCAGTTCTTC.

This clone was seen a single time. The V and J genes are TRBV28 and TRBJ2-5, with 8 bases identical to TRBD1. The length of the CDR3 is 14 residues. The V gene end was trimmed by 3 bases and the J gene end by 1 base; junction bases not matched to a gene: 1. From germline, CDR1 is MDHEN and CDR2 SYDVKM. The DNA for the CDR3 is TGTGCCAGCAGTTTGCAGGGGGCCCAAGAGACCCAGTACTTC. This gives the protein CASSLQGAQETQYF.

This chain connects TRBV9 to TRBJ2-2; 13 bases match TRBD2. The CDR3 consists of 14 residues. The germline V gene has CDR1 SGDLS and CDR2 YYNGEE. V lost 4 bases and J lost 8; bases outside the gene matches: 2. The CDR3 DNA follows: TGTGCCAGCAGCTTGGGACTAGCGGGAGGGGAGCTGTTTTTT. This sequence encodes CASSLGLAGGELFF.

This clone was observed once. The genes are TRBV27 and TRBJ2-5; TRBD2 might be the D (5 bases). V lost 5 bases and J lost 1, with 11 bases in between. Germline-derived CDR1 and CDR2 are MNHEY and SMNVEV (reference sequence). The CDR3 spans 14 residues. The chain's CDR3 is CASSSQGLQETQYF. CDR3 coding DNA: TGTGCCAGCAGTAGCCAAGGACTCCAAGAGACCCAGTACTTC.

CDR3 sequence: CASSSPKTSGRGGASSYNEQFF. In DNA, the CDR3 is TGTGCCAGCAGTTCCCCGAAGACTAGCGGGAGGGGGGGAGCCTCCTCCTACAATGAGCAGTTCTTC. The gene calls are TRBV28 and TRBJ2-1, with 14 bases that match TRBD2. The germline V gene encodes CDR1 MDHEN and CDR2 SYDVKM. The CDR3 extends over 22 amino acids. Trimming removed 4 bases from V and 0 bases from J; junction bases left unmatched: 17. The full variable domain, its missing parts supplied by reference TRBV28 and TRBJ2-1, is DVKVTQSSRYLVKRTGEKVFLECVQDMDHENMFWYRQDPGLGLRLIYFSYDVKMKEKGDIPEGYSVSREKKERFSLILESASTNQTSMYLCASSSPKTSGRGGASSYNEQFFGPGTRLTVL.

The chain uses TRBV27 and TRBJ2-2; TRBD2 agrees at 11 bases. J lost 4 bases, V lost 5 bases, and 3 bases had no gene match. The length of the CDR3 is 15 residues. Per germline, CDR1 MNHEY and CDR2 SMNVEV (reference sequence). CDR3 sequence: CASSTSGRGTGELFF. The CDR3 DNA sequence: TGTGCCAGCAGTACTAGCGGGAGAGGCACCGGGGAGCTGTTTTTT.

Notes on this clone: One junction end disagrees with the germline gene, perhaps due to a read error. This chain links TRBV5-5 with TRBJ2-5; D is undetermined. In germline, CDR1 is SGHKS, CDR2 YYEKEE (reference sequence). The CDR3 totals 12 residues. For the CDR3, the DNA is TGTTCCAGCCACTCGCACCAAGAGACCCAGTACTTC. It specifies CSSHSHQETQYF.

The chain combines TRBV7-2 with TRBJ2-3; no clear D gene. This CDR3 region has 14 residues. Trimming took off 0 bases at V and 2 bases at J, with 6 bases between the two ends. Germline-derived CDR1 and CDR2 are SGHTA and FQGNSA. DNA for the CDR3: TGTGCCAGCAGCTTAGCGCAGGCCACAGATACGCAGTATTTT. This translates into CASSLAQATDTQYF.

V usage is TRBV27 and J usage is TRBJ2-2, with a possible D match to TRBD2 (6 bases). The CDR3 is 16 residues long. The germline V and J ends were trimmed by 3 bases and 4 bases, with 15 bases remaining between them. Per germline, CDR1 MNHEY and CDR2 SMNVEV (reference sequence). DNA for the CDR3: TGTGCCAGCAGTTTGAGACTAGTTAGAGCCACCGGGGAGCTGTTTTTT. Translating gives CASSLRLVRATGELFF.

The J gene is TRBJ1-5, the V gene TRBV16, with 9 nucleotides matching TRBD1. The CDR3 is made up of 14 amino acids. The trim removed 4 bases at V and 5 bases at J, leaving 3 bases unmatched. Germline CDR1 and CDR2: KGHSY and FQNENV. The CDR3 region is CASSPGQGDQPQHF. Here the CDR3 DNA reads TGTGCCAGCAGCCCGGGACAGGGAGATCAGCCCCAGCATTTT.

The gene calls are TRBV7-8 and TRBJ1-2; a weak D match, TRBD1 (5 bases). This CDR3 spans 13 amino acids. Germline V gene lookup returns CDR1 SGHVS and CDR2 FQNEAQ. The V end lost 1 base, the J end lost 3 bases, and 6 bases lay between the germline ends. The CDR3 sequence is CASSLGGDYGYTF. The CDR3 DNA reads as TGTGCCAGCAGCTTAGGGGGGGACTATGGCTACACCTTC.

V usage is TRBV5-4 and J usage is TRBJ2-2; 8 nucleotides line up with TRBD1. Trimming at V came to 3 bases and at J to 1 base, leaving 2 bases not matched to a gene. CDR1 is SGHNT, CDR2 YYREEE, per germline (reference sequence). The CDR3 is made up of 15 amino acids. The CDR3 DNA reads as TGTGCCAGCAGCTGGACAGGGTTGAACACCGGGGAGCTGTTTTTT. It translates to CASSWTGLNTGELFF.

In its sample, this clone was seen once. The chain uses TRBV5-1 and TRBJ2-2; 8 nucleotides agree with TRBD2. In germline, CDR1 is SGHRS, CDR2 YFSETQ. V lost 3 bases, J lost 9 bases, and 16 bases stayed unmatched. The length of the CDR3 is 17 residues. In DNA form, the CDR3 reads TGCGCCAGCAGCTCCCTAGAAAGCGGGGGTGGAATGTGGGAGCTGTTTTTT. Protein sequence: CASSSLESGGGMWELFF.

This clone is a singleton in its sample. A junction end diverges from the germline sequence, so it may reflect a read error. The rearrangement links TRBV7-9 to TRBJ2-7; TRBD1 is a possible D gene (6 bases). The CDR3 is 16 residues long. Germline loops: CDR1 SEHNR, CDR2 FQNEAQ (reference sequence). The DNA of the CDR3 is TGTTCCAGCAGCCCAGGGGTAGGGGAAGTAACCTACGAGCAGTACTTC. Protein product: CSSSPGVGEVTYEQYF. The entire variable domain, with the rest obtained from reference TRBV7-9 and TRBJ2-7, is as follows: DTGVSQNPRHKITKRGQNVTFRCDPISEHNRLYWYRQTLGQGPEFLTYFQNEAQLEKSRLLSDRFSAERPKGSFSTLEIQRTEQGDSAMYLCSSSPGVGEVTYEQYFGPGTRLTVT.

The J gene is TRBJ1-5, the V gene TRBV27; D is uncertain. Deletions cut 6 bases from V and 6 bases from J, with 15 bases between. The germline V gene has CDR1 MNHEY and CDR2 SMNVEV (reference sequence). The CDR3 is 14 residues long. Here the CDR3 reads CASRPAGSSQPQHF. The CDR3 region has the DNA TGTGCCAGCAGGCCGGCTGGGTCTAGTCAGCCCCAGCATTTT.

This sequence joins TRBV2 and TRBJ1-2; D might be TRBD1 (5 bases). Trimming took 8 bases from V and 0 from J, leaving 10 bases between them. From germline, CDR1 is SNHLY and CDR2 FYNNEI. CDR3 length equals 13 residues. CDR3 DNA: TGTGCCAGCTCAGGGCTTCCTAACTATGGCTACACCTTC. Protein: CASSGLPNYGYTF.

J is TRBJ2-1 and V is TRBV19; 11 bases are shared with TRBD2. Germline V gene lookup returns CDR1 LNHDA and CDR2 SQIVND (reference sequence). V lost 9 bases to trimming and J lost 7 bases; unmatched junction nucleotides: 11. The CDR3 is 15 residues long. The CDR3 sequence is CASGTSGLRRNEQFF. The CDR3 DNA is TGTGCCAGCGGGACTAGCGGTCTCCGGAGGAATGAGCAGTTCTTC.

This rearrangement joins TRBV14 to TRBJ2-1, with D perhaps TRBD2 (5 bases). The CDR3 runs 15 residues. Trimming removed 4 bases at V and 4 bases at J, with 14 bases between. Looked up from germline, CDR1 is SGHDN and CDR2 is FVKESK. The CDR3 sequence is CASSRRGSAYNEQFF. The CDR3 DNA sequence: TGTGCCAGCAGCCGTCGCGGTAGCGCTTACAATGAGCAGTTCTTC.

The chain recombines TRBV28 with TRBJ1-2; 7 bases are shared with TRBD1. Per germline, CDR1 MDHEN and CDR2 SYDVKM. The CDR3 is 13 amino acids. Trimming at V came to 2 bases and at J to 4 bases, leaving 1 base not matched to a gene. In nucleotides, the CDR3 is TGTGCCAGCAGTTTAACAGGGGCCTATGGCTACACCTTC. Encoded protein: CASSLTGAYGYTF.

The DNA for the CDR3 is TGCAGCGTTCTGAGACACCCCGGCCCCCTTCAAGAGACCCAGTACTTC. Translating gives CSVLRHPGPLQETQYF. This chain connects TRBV29-1 to TRBJ2-5; D is uncertain. The germline V gene encodes CDR1 SQVTM and CDR2 ANQGSEA. This CDR3 comprises 16 residues. Between the trimmed V and J ends, which lost 5 bases and 2 bases, there was a span of 21 bases.

This chain connects TRBV5-6 to TRBJ1-6; D is perhaps TRBD1 (5 bases). This CDR3 is 14 amino acids long. V lost 6 bases and J lost 7, with 14 bases in between. The germline gives CDR1 SGHDT, CDR2 YYEEEE. CDR3 loop: CASTQGGVNSPLHF. CDR3 sequence (DNA): TGTGCCAGCACCCAGGGTGGGGTCAATTCACCCCTCCACTTT.

This clone was counted only a few times. The J gene is TRBJ1-1, the V gene TRBV4-1; 7 positions agree with TRBD1. From germline, CDR1 is MGHRA and CDR2 YSYEKL. J gave up 6 bases and V 0 bases, and 13 bases lay outside the gene matches. The CDR3 covers 17 residues. CDR3 sequence: CASSQDGKVQGLSEAFF. CDR3 DNA: TGCGCCAGCAGCCAAGATGGGAAGGTACAGGGGCTCTCTGAAGCTTTCTTT.